Listed here are 12 T cell receptor beta chains from one sample, sequenced in a study of blood T cell repertoires in COVID-19. Measured with immunoSEQ multiplex PCR; TCRdb has only the in-frame clones, and not every one. The repertoire holds 85,000 to 95,000 clones, with roughly 88% as singletons. Sequencing was carried out using peripheral blood. Source of these receptors: a man between 60 and 75 years old with acute or convalescent COVID-19.

The chain joins TRBV10-3 to TRBJ1-1; 9 nucleotides line up with TRBD1. This CDR3 is 15 amino acids long. The V segment lost 5 bases and the J segment 5 bases; nucleotides outside the gene matches: 9. Germline values: CDR1 ENHRY, CDR2 SYGVKD. The CDR3 reads CAISFTGGRGTEAFF. In DNA, the CDR3 is TGTGCCATCAGTTTTACAGGGGGCAGAGGAACTGAAGCTTTCTTT.

This clone appeared a single time. The V gene is TRBV19, the J gene TRBJ2-2, with D tentatively TRBD1 (5 bases). CDR3 length: 14 amino acids. Germline V gives CDR1 LNHDA, CDR2 SQIVND (reference sequence). V lost 6 bases and J 0 bases, leaving 8 bases between the germline ends. The CDR3 spells CASRRTPNTGELFF. The CDR3 nucleotides are TGTGCCAGTAGAAGGACACCGAACACCGGGGAGCTGTTTTTT. Drawing the rest from reference TRBV19 and TRBJ2-2, the complete variable domain is DGGITQSPKYLFRKEGQNVTLSCEQNLNHDAMYWYRQDPGQGLRLIYYSQIVNDFQKGDIAEGYSVSREKKESFPLTVTSAQKNPTAFYLCASRRTPNTGELFFGEGSRLTVL.

The CDR3 bases are TGTGCCAGCGCCGGACTAGTTTCCTACGAGCAGTACTTC. It yields the protein CASAGLVSYEQYF. The V call is TRBV7-9, the J call TRBJ2-7, with 7 bases aligning to TRBD2. V lost 8 bases, J lost 1 base, and 5 bases stayed unmatched. The CDR3 sequence is 13 residues long. CDR1 and CDR2 from the germline V gene are SEHNR and FQNEAQ (reference sequence).

J is TRBJ2-3 and V is TRBV20-1; D might be TRBD1 (5 bases). CDR3 length equals 17 residues. The ends were cut back, 3 bases at V and 6 bases at J, with 25 bases in the middle. CDR1 is DFQATT, CDR2 SNEGSKA, per germline (reference sequence). This CDR3 is CSASDPWGYDAPDTQYF. CDR3 DNA: TGCAGTGCTAGTGATCCCTGGGGCTACGACGCCCCGGATACGCAGTATTTT.

This rearrangement joins TRBV15 to TRBJ1-5; 7 bases match TRBD1. Germline V gene sequence: CDR1 LNHNV, CDR2 YYDKDF (reference sequence). The CDR3 length is 17 residues. V shed 3 bases, J shed 0 bases, and the junction held 8 bases outside the gene matches. The DNA for the CDR3 is TGTGCCACCAGCAGTGGCAGGGGGTTTGTTAGCAATCAGCCCCAGCATTTT. As protein: CATSSGRGFVSNQPQHF.

This chain uses TRBV27 with TRBJ1-6; D possibly corresponds to TRBD1 (6 bases). The CDR3 length is 14 residues. CDR1 MNHEY and CDR2 SMNVEV come from the germline V gene (reference sequence). V dropped 3 bases and J dropped 7 bases, with 10 bases sitting between them. CDR3 coding DNA: TGTGCCAGCAGTTTTCGTCAGGGGAATTCACCCCTCCACTTT. Its translation is CASSFRQGNSPLHF.

The chain joins TRBV19 to TRBJ1-5; D is possibly TRBD1 (5 bases). Deletions cut 5 bases from V and 3 bases from J, with 14 bases between. The CDR3 has 15 amino acids. The germline V gene encodes CDR1 LNHDA and CDR2 SQIVND (reference sequence). This CDR3 reads CASSLYRQPNQPQHF. In DNA, the CDR3 is TGTGCCAGTAGTCTCTACCGACAGCCCAATCAGCCCCAGCATTTT.

The rearrangement joins TRBV5-1 to TRBJ2-2; 9 bases agree with TRBD1. V was clipped by 4 bases and J by 6 bases; unmatched bases: 10. The CDR3 contains 16 residues. Germline lookup yields CDR1 SGHRS and CDR2 YFSETQ. The CDR3 here is CASSIDGGQGAGELFF. In DNA, the CDR3 is TGCGCCAGCAGCATCGACGGGGGACAGGGTGCCGGGGAGCTGTTTTTT.

The chain carries TRBV11-2 and TRBJ2-5, with 12 positions matching TRBD2. Trimming took 4 bases from V and 5 from J; bases not matched to a gene: 11. CDR1 and CDR2 from the germline V gene are SGHAT and FQNNGV. The length of the CDR3 is 17 residues. The CDR3 protein is CASSSFRLAGEVETQYF. CDR3 coding DNA: TGTGCCAGCAGCTCGTTTCGACTAGCGGGGGAGGTCGAGACCCAGTACTTC.

The chain links TRBV5-1 to TRBJ2-1; TRBD2 matches 7 bases. Germline CDR1 and CDR2: SGHRS and YFSETQ. Trimming removed 3 bases from V and 9 bases from J; junction bases left unmatched: 12. The CDR3 covers 15 residues. The chain's CDR3 is CASSSRPTSQVEQFF. In DNA, the CDR3 is TGCGCCAGCAGCTCCCGGCCGACTAGCCAGGTTGAGCAGTTCTTC.

This clone was detected a few times. V and J are TRBV6-5 and TRBJ1-5, with a possible D match to TRBD1 (5 bases). V lost 9 bases and J lost 3, with 18 bases in between. This CDR3 has 15 amino acids. CDR1 and CDR2 (germline): MNHEY, SVGAGI. The CDR3 sequence is CASGRSDSYNQPQHF. The DNA of the CDR3 is TGTGCCAGTGGAAGGTCCGACAGTTACAATCAGCCCCAGCATTTT.

The chain combines TRBV4-1 with TRBJ1-3, with a possible D match to TRBD1 (6 bases). V was clipped by 0 bases and J by 0 bases, with 21 bases between them. Germline V gene lookup returns CDR1 MGHRA and CDR2 YSYEKL. The CDR3 spans 20 residues. CDR3 sequence reads: CASSQERLGHNLASGNTIYF. CDR3 DNA sequence: TGCGCCAGCAGCCAAGAAAGACTGGGACACAACCTAGCCTCTGGAAACACCATATATTTT.